These T cell receptor beta chains were read from a single sample in a study of cytomegalovirus exposure and HLA in healthy donors. This table comes from immunoSEQ multiplex PCR, and its TCRdb copy is limited to in-frame clones, with some not included. Counted here are 150,000 to 200,000 clones, 77% occurring once; the ten biggest clones make up approximately 1.6%. The sample taken for sequencing was PBMCs. Source of these receptors: a woman in her 30s in good health and CMV-seronegative. Both conserved end residues are part of each CDR3. A D gene is named only where the DNA matches it firmly. Only part of the rows carry a size: once, few, many, or a class if the clone is expanded.

size: once
J: TRBJ2-7
V: TRBV7-2
D: TRBD2
DNA: TGTGCCAGCAGCACCTATAGCGGGAGGGTCGACGAGCAGTACTTC
CDR3: CASSTYSGRVDEQYF

size: NA
J: TRBJ1-3
V: TRBV13
D: TRBD1
DNA: TGTGCCAGCACCCACGACAGGGGAGCCGGAAACACCATATATTTT
CDR3: CASTHDRGAGNTIYF

size: NA
J: TRBJ2-1
V: TRBV2
D: NA
DNA: TGTGCCAGCAGTGAAGGCAGGGTCTACAATGAGCAGTTCTTC
CDR3: CASSEGRVYNEQFF

size: few
J: TRBJ2-7
V: TRBV2
D: TRBD2
DNA: TGTGCCAGCAGGCCAGCGGGAGTGAGCTCCTACGAGCAGTACTTC
CDR3: CASRPAGVSSYEQYF

size: NA
J: TRBJ2-1
V: TRBV2
D: TRBD2
DNA: TGTGCCAGCAGTGACCCTAGCGGGGGGACCTACAATGAGCAGTTCTTC
CDR3: CASSDPSGGTYNEQFF

size: NA
J: TRBJ1-1
V: TRBV19
D: NA
DNA: TGTGCCAGTAGTATAGGGGCAGGTTTAAACACTGAAGCTTTCTTT
CDR3: CASSIGAGLNTEAFF

size: NA
J: TRBJ1-6
V: TRBV6-6
D: NA
DNA: TGTGCCAGCAGTTACAGGGGAGGGGATTCACCCCTCCACTTT
CDR3: CASSYRGGDSPLHF

size: NA
J: TRBJ1-5
V: TRBV5-8
D: NA
DNA: TGTGCCAGCAGCTTGGTCCGTCCGGGGGGAAATCAGCCCCAGCATTTT
CDR3: CASSLVRPGGNQPQHF

size: NA
J: TRBJ2-1
V: TRBV9
D: TRBD2
DNA: TGTGCCAGCAGCGTAGTTACTAGCGGGGTAAATGAGCAGTTCTTC
CDR3: CASSVVTSGVNEQFF

size: once
J: TRBJ2-5
V: TRBV10-3
D: NA
DNA: TGTGCCATCAGTGAGCAGGAGGGCCAAGAGACCCAGTACTTC
CDR3: CAISEQEGQETQYF

size: NA
J: TRBJ1-2
V: TRBV9
D: NA
DNA: TGTGCCAGCAGCGTAGTATCAACAGGAGATCGCTATGGCTACACCTTC
CDR3: CASSVVSTGDRYGYTF

size: NA
J: TRBJ2-5
V: TRBV30
D: NA
DNA: TGTGCCTGGGGATCGGGACTCCCAGAGGAGACCCAGTACTTC
CDR3: CAWGSGLPEETQYF

size: NA
J: TRBJ2-5
V: TRBV7-3
D: NA
DNA: TGTGCCAGCAGCTTAGGGGTAACGGGGGAGACCCAGTACTTC
CDR3: CASSLGVTGETQYF

size: NA
J: TRBJ1-3
V: TRBV29-1
D: NA
DNA: TGCAGCGCCCTAGGTATGTCGTCCTCTGGAAACACCATATATTTT
CDR3: CSALGMSSSGNTIYF

size: NA
J: TRBJ1-1
V: TRBV7-3
D: NA
DNA: TGTGCCAGCAGCTTAGGTATCGGGAGTGAAGCTTTCTTT
CDR3: CASSLGIGSEAFF

size: NA
J: TRBJ1-3
V: TRBV29-1
D: NA
DNA: TGCAGCGGGGCGACAGGTCCCTCTGGAAACACCATATATTTT
CDR3: CSGATGPSGNTIYF

size: NA
J: TRBJ2-7
V: TRBV4-2
D: TRBD1
DNA: TGTGCCAGCAGCCAAACCGGGACAGGGCCCTACGAGCAGTACTTC
CDR3: CASSQTGTGPYEQYF

size: NA
J: TRBJ1-5
V: TRBV19
D: TRBD1
DNA: TGTGCCAGTACCCCGACAGGGGACAGGCCCCAGCATTTT
CDR3: CASTPTGDRPQHF

size: NA
J: TRBJ2-6
V: TRBV11-2
D: NA
DNA: TGTGCCAGCAGCGGATCGACTAGAGGCTCTGGGGCCAACGTCCTGACTTTC
CDR3: CASSGSTRGSGANVLTF

size: NA
J: TRBJ2-7
V: TRBV7-2
D: NA
DNA: TGTGCCAGCAGCTTAGTCGGAGGGAGCTCCTACGAGCAGTACTTC
CDR3: CASSLVGGSSYEQYF

size: NA
J: TRBJ2-7
V: TRBV30
D: NA
DNA: TGTGCCTGGAGTAAGGGACTCTTCTACGAGCAGTACTTC
CDR3: CAWSKGLFYEQYF

size: few
J: TRBJ1-5
V: TRBV18
D: TRBD1
DNA: TGTGCCAGCTCCGAACAGGGGGCTAGCAATCAGCCCCAGCATTTT
CDR3: CASSEQGASNQPQHF

size: NA
J: TRBJ1-2
V: TRBV10-1
D: NA
DNA: TGCGCCAGCAGTGAGCCAAACGCTGAGTACCTTAGGGAGGGTTCGAGTGATGGCTACACCTTC
CDR3: CASSEPNAEYLREGSSDGYTF

size: NA
J: TRBJ1-4
V: TRBV4-1
D: TRBD1
DNA: TGCGCCAGCAGCCAACCCGGGACAGGGGAGGTAAAACTGTTTTTT
CDR3: CASSQPGTGEVKLFF

size: few
J: TRBJ1-1
V: TRBV10-1
D: NA
DNA: TGCGCCAGCAGTGAGGAGCGCGGGTCGGGAAACACTGAAGCTTTCTTT
CDR3: CASSEERGSGNTEAFF

size: once
J: TRBJ2-1
V: TRBV13
D: TRBD2
DNA: TGTGCCAGCAGCGCGGGAGCGTCCTACAATGAGCAGTTCTTC
CDR3: CASSAGASYNEQFF